The entry below gives a single TCR beta chain sequence along with its context. Its antigen is still unknown. No base quality values were provided; no much bigger clone lies one nucleotide off. TCRbeta CDR3 regions were amplified from genomic DNA by means of the immunoSEQ Assay, a bias-controlled multiplex PCR. The original methods were these. The number of nucleated cells in each sample was estimated by amplification of reference gene primers within the assay. To quantify the absolute abundance of each unique TCRbeta CDR3 rearrangement, sequence reads were collapsed and filtered. For each sample, productive Simpson clonality was calculated by taking the square root of Simpson's diversity index across productive rearrangements. The source is immuneACCESS, and TCRdb retained only in-frame sequences with V and J called. Part of the clones is not carried over; for the studies checked, unresolved V genes explain less than half of this, and the remainder is unexplained. V, J and clone size are those of that table, while D and trimming were read from the DNA. The sample records about 190,000 clones, about nine tenths of which are singletons. The ten largest clones represent around 1.5% of the sample.

The sample belongs to a study of blood T cell repertoires in COVID-19 (TCRdb year 2020). For the study in its entirety: Collaborator samples came from the United States, Italy and Spain and covered acute and convalescent phases of COVID-19. The prospective study material was composed of cDNA or gDNA derived from T cells, B-cell-depleted T cells, or PBMCs. Subjects who had been exposed to COVID-19, were actively infected with it, or had recovered from it provided the deeply sampled blood TCRbeta repertoires that made up the dataset. A freely available public database, intended as a resource for researchers studying the immune response to SARS-CoV-2, is where the repertoires were released. The samples were drawn from two sources: the first 160 participants of the ongoing ImmuneRACE study, and 1,254 subjects contributed by 6 global collaborators. Sample metadata almost always included a de-identified subject ID, COVID-19 status, age in years and sex. Where available, HLA class I and class II types were obtained from metadata supplied by the sample provider rather than from assay-based typing. On the study overall, not on this receptor specifically: How much clinical and demographic metadata was included differed by source and by participant, and the metadata was provided uncurated.

Relative to germline, V is missing 6 bases and J is missing 2 bases, with 7 bases of the junction outside any gene match. According to the germline V gene, CDR1 reads MNHEY and CDR2 reads SVGEGT. Measured from the cysteine to the phenylalanine, the CDR3 is 15 residues long. This entry keeps only the CDR3 DNA: 45 bases, framed from base 1. Whole blood was collected in K2EDTA tubes by collaborating institutions according to the institutions' own protocols. For TCRbeta analysis, collaborators shipped samples as frozen whole blood, isolated PBMCs, or DNA extracted from either of those sample types. The receptor's source is a man aged 18 to 35 with active or convalescent COVID-19. Sequencing was carried out using peripheral blood. The sequence is built from TRBV6-2 or TRBV6-3 and TRBJ2-7, with TRBD2 identical over 10 junction bases. Here is the DNA: TGTGCCAGCAGCGGTTCTAGCGGGAGTACCTACGAGCAGTACTTC. The resulting protein is CASSGSSGSTYEQYF.